The 2 T cell receptor beta chains below were found in one sample sequenced in a study of T cells in Graves' hyperthyroidism and ophthalmopathy. Amplification of TCR beta CDR3 regions used RNA as the template. First-round RT-PCR targeting the TCR CDR3 was performed with the HTBI primer set. TCRdb re-called the multiplex PCR reads with MiXCR, one entry per CDR3 protein. This sample has more than 450,000 distinct CDR3 sequences, with around 13% found just once. The sequenced material came from blood. The source of these receptors is a woman in her forties with Graves' hyperthyroidism.

This clonotype occurred many times. V is TRBV3-1 and J is TRBJ2-7, with D unclear. Germline V gene data show CDR1 as LGHDT and CDR2 as YNNKEL (reference sequence). V was pared by 0 bases and J by 2 bases, with 11 bases between. The CDR3 is 15 residues long. The CDR3 region has the DNA TGTGCCAGCAGCCAAGATCTTCCAGTGGCCTACGAGCAGTACTTC. It yields the protein CASSQDLPVAYEQYF.

This clonotype came up many times. V gene TRBV5-1 combines with J gene TRBJ2-7, with TRBD1 as a possible D gene (6 bases). This CDR3 is 16 amino acids long. CDR1 SGHRS and CDR2 YFSETQ come from the germline V gene. Trimming cost V 4 bases and J 3 bases, with 20 bases left between them. CDR3 sequence: CASSVTGANPIYEQYF. DNA of the CDR3: TGCGCCAGCAGCGTGACAGGTGCCAACCCGATCTACGAGCAGTACTTC.